These 22 T cell receptor beta chains were all obtained from the same sample, sequenced in a study of cytomegalovirus exposure and HLA in healthy donors. The PCR contained 60 Vbeta and 13 Jbeta primers. Generated by immunoSEQ multiplex PCR, the TCRdb table keeps only in-frame clones and is missing some. The sample holds 250,000 or so clones; about 80% are singletons and the top ten take under 8%. Sequencing was done on a sample of PBMCs. These receptors were obtained from a woman aged 55-75 years in good health and CMV-seropositive.

V usage is TRBV5-1 and J usage is TRBJ1-1, with 9 positions matching TRBD1. Germline CDR1 reads SGHRS; CDR2 reads YFSETQ. The CDR3 has 16 residues. Trimming cost V 3 bases and J 1 base; bases outside gene matches: 7. DNA of the CDR3: TGCGCCAGCAGCTCCCGACCGGGACAGGGGAACACTGAAGCTTTCTTT. Translation gives CASSSRPGQGNTEAFF.

This clone was counted between two and nine times. The gene calls are TRBV7-3 and TRBJ2-3, with TRBD1 identical over 8 bases. V gave up 2 bases and J gave up 9 bases; unmatched junction bases: 1. Germline CDR1 SGHTA, CDR2 FQGTGA. CDR3 length equals 12 residues. Here the CDR3 DNA reads TGTGCCAGCAGCTTAGGACAGGGCACGCAGTATTTT. This sequence encodes CASSLGQGTQYF.

The V call is TRBV4-1, the J call TRBJ1-1, with no clear D. V was clipped by 5 bases and J by 0 bases, with 7 bases between them. CDR1 and CDR2 from the germline V gene are MGHRA and YSYEKL. This CDR3 spans 13 amino acids. DNA of the CDR3: TGCGCCAGCAGCGTACTCCTGAACACTGAAGCTTTCTTT. Its protein is CASSVLLNTEAFF.

This clone was seen at least ten times. This chain uses TRBV6-6 with TRBJ2-2; D might be TRBD2 (6 bases). CDR3 size: 16 residues. Trimming stripped 1 base from V and 1 base from J, with 10 bases between. Germline V CDR1 and CDR2: MNHNY, SVGAGI (reference sequence). CDR3 DNA: TGTGCCAGCAGTTACTGGGGCGGGGTGAACACCGGGGAGCTGTTTTTT. Its protein product is CASSYWGGVNTGELFF.

Turning to this clone: Relative to the germline gene, one junction end is altered; a read error may explain this. The genes are TRBV18 and TRBJ1-1, with D maybe TRBD1 (5 bases). There are 17 residues in the CDR3. The germline V gene encodes CDR1 KGHSH and CDR2 LQKENI. The CDR3 DNA reads as TGTGCCAGCTCCCCACCCCTCTGGTGGCAGGGTGTCACTGAAGCTTTCTTT. Amino acids: CASSPPLWWQGVTEAFF. Together with reference TRBV18 and TRBJ1-1, the CDR3 gives the full variable domain: NAGVMQNPRHLVRRRGQEARLRCSPMKGHSHVYWYRQLPEEGLKFMVYLQKENIIDESGMPKERFSAEFPKEGPSILRIQQVVRGDSAAYFCASSPPLWWQGVTEAFFGQGTRLTVV.

The table lists this clone with a few counts. The V gene is TRBV6-5, the J gene TRBJ2-7, with D tentatively TRBD2 (5 bases). This CDR3 has 15 residues. V lost 2 bases and J lost 5, with 16 bases in between. From germline, CDR1 is MNHEY and CDR2 SVGAGI. The CDR3 DNA sequence: TGTGCCAGCAGTTACAGGGAGACTGGGTGGGACGAGCAGTACTTC. It translates to CASSYRETGWDEQYF.

The V call is TRBV5-1, the J call TRBJ1-3, with unresolved D. The V end was cut by 3 bases, the J end by 4 bases, with 8 bases between. The CDR3 consists of 13 residues. CDR1 is SGHRS, CDR2 YFSETQ, per germline. CDR3: CASSSITGNTIYF. DNA for the CDR3: TGCGCCAGCAGCTCAATCACAGGAAACACCATATATTTT.

The chain combines TRBV4-1 with TRBJ1-1; D remains ambiguous. The germline V gene encodes CDR1 MGHRA and CDR2 YSYEKL. The CDR3 runs to 12 residues. V gave up 6 bases and J gave up 2 bases, with 7 bases separating them. The CDR3 nucleotides read TGCGCCAGCAGTGCGGGTAACACTGAAGCTTTCTTT. This codes for CASSAGNTEAFF.

J is TRBJ2-7 and V is TRBV6-5, with D possibly TRBD1 on 6 matching bases. The CDR3 has 16 amino acids. The V and J ends lost 4 bases and 0 bases respectively, with 16 bases between them. Germline CDR1 and CDR2: MNHEY and SVGAGI. CDR3 sequence (DNA): TGTGCCAGCAGTTTATACTCGGGACACCTCTCCTACGAGCAGTACTTC. Its translation is CASSLYSGHLSYEQYF.

This clone has a handful of counts. The chain recombines TRBV9 with TRBJ2-3, with 7 bases identical to TRBD2. This CDR3 contains 13 residues. Germline CDR1 reads SGDLS; CDR2 reads YYNGEE. The junction had 3 bases not matched to a gene; V was cut back by 4 bases and J by 4 bases. CDR3 sequence: CASSPRGADTQYF. In DNA form, the CDR3 reads TGTGCCAGCAGCCCCCGGGGGGCAGATACGCAGTATTTT.

V and J are TRBV15 and TRBJ1-4; D is possibly TRBD1 (6 bases). This CDR3 has 16 amino acids. Per germline, CDR1 LNHNV and CDR2 YYDKDF (reference sequence). The V and J ends lost 2 bases and 5 bases respectively, with 15 bases between them. CDR3 nucleotide sequence: TGTGCCACCAGCAGAACGACAGGAACCCCAAATGAAAAACTGTTTTTT. It encodes CATSRTTGTPNEKLFF.

The rearrangement uses TRBV28 and TRBJ2-7; 7 bases agree with TRBD2. From germline, CDR1 is MDHEN and CDR2 SYDVKM. The length of the CDR3 is 19 residues. Unmatched junction bases numbered 23, after V lost 5 bases and J lost 4 bases. CDR3: CASSLRDYQSSFPLYEQYF. In DNA form, the CDR3 reads TGTGCCAGCAGTCTCCGGGACTACCAATCCTCGTTTCCCCTTTACGAGCAGTACTTC. The full variable domain, completed using reference TRBV28 and TRBJ2-7, is DVKVTQSSRYLVKRTGEKVFLECVQDMDHENMFWYRQDPGLGLRLIYFSYDVKMKEKGDIPEGYSVSREKKERFSLILESASTNQTSMYLCASSLRDYQSSFPLYEQYFGPGTRLTVT.

This chain connects TRBV25-1 to TRBJ2-3; D may be TRBD2 (6 bases). The germline CDR1 and CDR2 sequences are MGHDK and SYGVNS. The CDR3 spans 15 residues. Trimming left V 6 bases short and J 5 bases short, with 18 bases between. As DNA, the CDR3 is TGTGCCAGCAGCCCCCCAGCGGGCCTAAAAGATACGCAGTATTTT. Its translation: CASSPPAGLKDTQYF. Full variable domain (outside the CDR3, taken from reference TRBV25-1 and TRBJ2-3): EADIYQTPRYLVIGTGKKITLECSQTMGHDKMYWYQQDPGMELHLIHYSYGVNSTEKGDLSSESTVSRIRTEHFPLTLESARPSHTSQYLCASSPPAGLKDTQYFGPGTRLTVL.

CDR3 residues: CASSSGLPKQYF. CDR3 in DNA: TGTGCCAGCAGCTCGGGACTTCCCAAGCAGTACTTC. The chain is built from TRBV11-2 and TRBJ2-7; D is perhaps TRBD2 (6 bases). Trimming removed 4 bases from V and 8 bases from J, with 12 bases in between. Germline CDR1 reads SGHAT; CDR2 reads FQNNGV. The CDR3 sequence is 12 residues long. The full variable domain, completed using reference TRBV11-2 and TRBJ2-7, is EAGVAQSPRYKIIEKRQSVAFWCNPISGHATLYWYQQILGQGPKLLIQFQNNGVVDDSQLPKDRFSAERLKGVDSTLKIQPAKLEDSAVYLCASSSGLPKQYFGPGTRLTVT.

The V gene is TRBV2, the J gene TRBJ2-1; tentatively, D is TRBD2 (6 bases). Trimming left V 2 bases short and J 0 bases short, with 14 bases between. This CDR3 spans 17 amino acids. Germline lookup yields CDR1 SNHLY and CDR2 FYNNEI. The CDR3 region has the DNA TGTGCCAGCAGTGAAAGCGGGCGTTGGAGCTCCTACAATGAGCAGTTCTTC. Translated: CASSESGRWSSYNEQFF.

The chain joins TRBV7-9 to TRBJ2-4, with 9 bases matching TRBD1. This CDR3 comprises 16 residues. Trimming at V came to 5 bases and at J to 7 bases, leaving 12 bases not matched to a gene. CDR1 is SEHNR and CDR2 is FQNEAQ in the germline V gene (reference sequence). The CDR3: CASSPDRDRDWNIQYF. The CDR3, as DNA: TGTGCCAGCAGCCCGGACCGGGACAGGGATTGGAACATTCAGTACTTC. Full variable domain (missing parts from reference TRBV7-9 and TRBJ2-4): DTGVSQNPRHKITKRGQNVTFRCDPISEHNRLYWYRQTLGQGPEFLTYFQNEAQLEKSRLLSDRFSAERPKGSFSTLEIQRTEQGDSAMYLCASSPDRDRDWNIQYFGAGTRLSVL.

The rearrangement links TRBV5-1 to TRBJ2-7, with D possibly being TRBD1 (6 bases). The V gene lost 0 bases and the J gene lost 2 bases, with 12 bases spanning the gap. Looked up from germline, CDR1 is SGHRS and CDR2 is YFSETQ. The CDR3 totals 15 residues. The DNA for the CDR3 is TGCGCCAGCAGCTTGGGGCAGGGGCCTCCCTACGAGCAGTACTTC. Protein product: CASSLGQGPPYEQYF.

This chain connects TRBV6-1 to TRBJ2-7; TRBD2 matches at 7 bases. From germline, CDR1 is MNHNS and CDR2 SASEGT. This CDR3 comprises 14 residues. The junction had 7 bases not matched to a gene; V was cut back by 4 bases and J by 4 bases. The DNA of the CDR3 is TGTGCCAGCAGTGGGCTAGCGGAAAGATACGAGCAGTACTTC. Translation: CASSGLAERYEQYF.

CDR3 sequence reads: CASSYSASSTDTQYF. The DNA of the CDR3 is TGTGCCAGCAGTTACTCAGCGAGTTCCACAGATACGCAGTATTTT. The chain carries TRBV6-5 and TRBJ2-3; no definite D call. V was trimmed by 0 bases and J by 2 bases, leaving 9 bases between them. The CDR3 extends over 15 amino acids. The V gene's germline CDR1 is MNHEY and CDR2 SVGAGI.

In its sample, this clone was seen a few times. The chain has TRBV9 and TRBJ2-3; possible D gene TRBD1, 6 bases. The length of the CDR3 is 15 residues. CDR1 is SGDLS and CDR2 is YYNGEE in the germline V gene. V was shortened by 0 bases and J by 3 bases, with 11 bases between the two germline ends. CDR3 sequence (DNA): TGTGCCAGCAGCGTAGCGGCAGGGGATACAGATACGCAGTATTTT. Translating gives CASSVAAGDTDTQYF.

This clone was seen more than once but under ten times. The V gene is TRBV6-4, the J gene TRBJ2-1; tentative D call: TRBD2 (6 bases). CDR1 MRHNA and CDR2 SNTAGT come from the germline V gene. The CDR3 has 13 residues. V lost 6 bases to trimming and J lost 6 bases, with 12 bases between them. The CDR3 nucleotides read TGTGCCAGCAGCCGGGAGTTAGGCAATGAGCAGTTCTTC. This codes for CASSRELGNEQFF.

A note on this clone: One end of the junction varies from germline; a read error may be responsible. V gene TRBV7-9 combines with J gene TRBJ2-2, with D possibly being TRBD1 (6 bases). This CDR3 comprises 13 residues. Germline V gene lookup returns CDR1 SEHNR and CDR2 FQNEAQ (reference sequence). The CDR3 sequence: CSSSPDRTGELFF. The CDR3, as DNA: TGTTCCAGCAGCCCCGACAGGACCGGGGAGCTGTTTTTT. The full variable domain, rest sourced from reference TRBV7-9 and TRBJ2-2, is DTGVSQNPRHKITKRGQNVTFRCDPISEHNRLYWYRQTLGQGPEFLTYFQNEAQLEKSRLLSDRFSAERPKGSFSTLEIQRTEQGDSAMYLCSSSPDRTGELFFGEGSRLTVL.